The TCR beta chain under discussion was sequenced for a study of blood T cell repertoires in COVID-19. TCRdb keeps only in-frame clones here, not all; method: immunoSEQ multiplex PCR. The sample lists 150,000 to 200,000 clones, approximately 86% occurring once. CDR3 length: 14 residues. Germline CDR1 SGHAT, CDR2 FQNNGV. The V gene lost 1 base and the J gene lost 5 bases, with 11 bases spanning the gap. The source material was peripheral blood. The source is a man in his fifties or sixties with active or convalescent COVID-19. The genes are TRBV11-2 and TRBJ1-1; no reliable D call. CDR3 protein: CASSLALMSTEAFF. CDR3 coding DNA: TGTGCCAGCAGCTTAGCGCTGATGAGTACTGAAGCTTTCTTT.